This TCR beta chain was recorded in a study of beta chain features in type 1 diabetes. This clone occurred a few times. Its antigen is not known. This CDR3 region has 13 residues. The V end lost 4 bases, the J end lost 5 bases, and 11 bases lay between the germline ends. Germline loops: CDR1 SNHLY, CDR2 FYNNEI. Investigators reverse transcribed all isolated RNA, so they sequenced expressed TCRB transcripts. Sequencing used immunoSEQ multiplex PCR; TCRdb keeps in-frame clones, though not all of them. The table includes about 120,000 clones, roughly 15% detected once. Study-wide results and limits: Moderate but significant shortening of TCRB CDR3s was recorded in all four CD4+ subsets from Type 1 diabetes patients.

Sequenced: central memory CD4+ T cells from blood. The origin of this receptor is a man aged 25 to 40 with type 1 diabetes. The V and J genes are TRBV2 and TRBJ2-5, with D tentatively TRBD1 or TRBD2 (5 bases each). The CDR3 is CASSGIEGETQYF. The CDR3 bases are TGTGCCAGCAGTGGGATCGAGGGGGAGACCCAGTACTTC.